This TCR beta chain comes out of a study of OX40 agonist ivuxolimab in advanced cancers. Turning to the study itself: Patients achieving partial responses numbered three: one hepatocellular carcinoma case and two cutaneous melanoma cases.

Method: immunoSEQ multiplex PCR; TCRdb's copy keeps in-frame clones and lacks some. Altogether approximately 84,000 clones are present, around 90% being singletons, with the ten largest covering less than 0.55%. The CDR3 loop spans 13 amino acids. The V and J ends lost 3 bases and 7 bases, in that order; junction bases with no gene match: 3. Looked up from germline, CDR1 is MDHEN and CDR2 is SYDVKM. The source is an adult with an advanced solid tumor such as melanoma, head and neck, liver or kidney cancer. The chain carries TRBV28 and TRBJ1-2; 9 bases align to TRBD1. This specimen was CD4+ or CD8+ T cells sorted from blood, taken in a trial of the OX40 agonist ivuxolimab. CDR3 in amino acids: CASSFTDRGGYTF. CDR3 bases: TGTGCCAGCAGTTTTACGGACAGGGGTGGCTACACCTTC.